This is a list of T cell receptor beta chains from one sample in a study of regulatory T cells in long-lasting Graves disease. TCRdb recomputed calls from the multiplex PCR reads with MiXCR, one row per CDR3 protein. Among about 470,000 distinct CDR3 sequences listed, more than 12% were seen once. The data also belong to a second study, concerning T cells in Graves' hyperthyroidism and ophthalmopathy.

The specimen comprised peripheral blood mononuclear cells (PBMCs), sampled at new diagnosis, from a patient treated with antithyroid drugs. Receptors originate from a woman aged 25 to 39 with Graves disease. CDR3s leave out the opening cysteine and the closing phenylalanine or tryptophan. A D gene is named only where the DNA matches it firmly. The size field is filled for only some rows; it gives once, few, many or a size class.

v_gene: TRBV6-5
d_gene: .
abundance: .
j_gene: TRBJ2-1
CDR3aa: AGSYSESSYNEQF

v_gene: TRBV15
d_gene: TRBD1
abundance: few
j_gene: TRBJ1-5
CDR3aa: ATSRLGQGSNQPQH

v_gene: TRBV28
d_gene: .
abundance: many
j_gene: TRBJ1-1
CDR3aa: ASRRRTEAF

v_gene: TRBV20-1
d_gene: TRBD2
abundance: .
j_gene: TRBJ2-1
CDR3aa: SGSAGGIGNEQF

v_gene: TRBV30
d_gene: .
abundance: few
j_gene: TRBJ2-3
CDR3aa: ALGEYFTDTQY

v_gene: TRBV28
d_gene: .
abundance: many
j_gene: TRBJ1-2
CDR3aa: ASSITGGANYGYT

v_gene: TRBV7-8
d_gene: TRBD2
abundance: many
j_gene: TRBJ2-2
CDR3aa: ASRIAGGNTGELF

v_gene: TRBV20-1
d_gene: .
abundance: .
j_gene: TRBJ2-2
CDR3aa: SARDGTVNTGELF

v_gene: TRBV12-3/TRBV12-4
d_gene: TRBD2
abundance: few
j_gene: TRBJ2-7
CDR3aa: ASSIPRKGLAYSYEQY

v_gene: TRBV18
d_gene: TRBD2
abundance: many
j_gene: TRBJ2-1
CDR3aa: ASSPMGTTYNEQF

v_gene: TRBV13
d_gene: TRBD2
abundance: few
j_gene: TRBJ2-2
CDR3aa: ASSLGTSGSGGGGELF

v_gene: TRBV29-1
d_gene: .
abundance: .
j_gene: TRBJ1-2
CDR3aa: SVYARVGVIQGFYGYT

v_gene: TRBV28
d_gene: .
abundance: .
j_gene: TRBJ2-1
CDR3aa: ASSLQRVGYNEQF

v_gene: TRBV5-1
d_gene: TRBD2
abundance: .
j_gene: TRBJ2-1
CDR3aa: ASSFKPGDYPNNEQF

v_gene: TRBV7-9
d_gene: TRBD2
abundance: many
j_gene: TRBJ2-3
CDR3aa: ASSRTSGTVDTQY

v_gene: TRBV24-1
d_gene: .
abundance: many
j_gene: TRBJ2-1
CDR3aa: ATSNRESGGYANEQF

v_gene: TRBV7-8
d_gene: .
abundance: many
j_gene: TRBJ2-5
CDR3aa: ASSPTRWGPRQETQY

v_gene: TRBV19
d_gene: TRBD1
abundance: .
j_gene: TRBJ2-7
CDR3aa: ASSPSRQGEEKQY

v_gene: TRBV4-2
d_gene: TRBD1
abundance: many
j_gene: TRBJ2-2
CDR3aa: ASSLNTIRDRYTGELF

v_gene: TRBV28
d_gene: .
abundance: few
j_gene: .
CDR3aa: ASSLSYGSDTQH

v_gene: TRBV10-3
d_gene: .
abundance: .
j_gene: TRBJ1-2
CDR3aa: ASSWDYGYT

v_gene: TRBV19
d_gene: TRBD2
abundance: .
j_gene: TRBJ2-2
CDR3aa: ASRTSGITGELF

v_gene: TRBV19
d_gene: TRBD1
abundance: .
j_gene: TRBJ1-4
CDR3aa: ASSRGWPATNEKLF

v_gene: TRBV20-1
d_gene: .
abundance: .
j_gene: TRBJ2-5
CDR3aa: SARDLRKRQETQY

v_gene: TRBV7-2
d_gene: .
abundance: .
j_gene: TRBJ2-7
CDR3aa: ASIDPGVEQY

v_gene: TRBV6-1
d_gene: .
abundance: many
j_gene: TRBJ1-1
CDR3aa: ASSHTGLNTEAF

v_gene: TRBV5-1
d_gene: TRBD2
abundance: many
j_gene: TRBJ2-7
CDR3aa: ASSPGAGSPEQY